The 8 T cell receptor beta chains below come from one sample, sequenced in a study of lymphopenia after photon versus proton radiotherapy (dated by TCRdb to between 2018 and 2021). The library came from the immunoSEQ multiplex PCR assay. TCRdb re-hosts the immuneACCESS table, in-frame sequences only. Its copies lack some clones; in the studies checked, an unresolved V gene accounts for under half of them, and the cause for the rest is not known. The sample contains approximately 21,000 clones, 85% of them found a single time. The ten largest clones take up around 19% of the sample. The source material was peripheral blood, sampled from a patient treated with photon-based radiotherapy. The receptors were gathered from a man aged 60-69 years with pancreatic cancer.

CDR3 nucleotide sequence: TGTGCCAGCAGTCCTCGGACTAGCGGGGGGGAGACCCAGTACTTC. Translated, it gives CASSPRTSGGETQYF. This chain uses TRBV6-6 with TRBJ2-5; 14 bases fit TRBD2. Trimming removed 5 bases from V and 5 bases from J; junction bases left unmatched: 4. In germline, CDR1 is MNHNY, CDR2 SVGAGI (reference sequence). The CDR3 runs to 15 residues.

The V gene is TRBV6-1, the J gene TRBJ2-5; 8 bases are a match to TRBD1. The DNA end is a closer match to TRBJ2-7, so the J assignment may be wrong. This CDR3 contains 14 residues. Germline-derived CDR1 and CDR2 are MNHNS and SASEGT. The CDR3 region is CASSSDRASYEQYF. CDR3 coding DNA: TGTGCCAGCAGTTCGGACAGGGCCTCCTACGAGCAGTACTTC.

J is TRBJ1-4 and V is TRBV5-6; TRBD1 matches at 8 bases. This CDR3 region has 16 residues. Germline CDR1 reads SGHDT; CDR2 reads YYEEEE. The J segment lost 8 bases and the V segment lost 2 bases, leaving 11 bases of the junction unmatched. The CDR3 region has the DNA TGTGCCAGCAGCTTTTACCGGACAGGGCCGGGGGAAAAACTGTTTTTT. Protein: CASSFYRTGPGEKLFF.

The V and J genes are TRBV14 and TRBJ2-4; possible D gene TRBD2, 6 bases. The germline V and J ends were trimmed by 0 bases and 1 base, with 10 bases remaining between them. This CDR3 has 16 residues. Germline CDR1 is SGHDN and CDR2 is FVKESK. CDR3 in amino acids: CASSQDGRTAKNIQYF. The CDR3 nucleotides read TGTGCCAGCAGCCAAGATGGGAGGACCGCCAAAAACATTCAGTACTTC. Drawing the rest from reference TRBV14 and TRBJ2-4, the complete variable domain is EAGVTQFPSHSVIEKGQTVTLRCDPISGHDNLYWYRRVMGKEIKFLLHFVKESKQDESGMPNNRFLAERTGGTYSTLKVQPAELEDSGVYFCASSQDGRTAKNIQYFGAGTRLSVL.

This clone was found once. V gene TRBV5-5 combines with J gene TRBJ1-2; D gene uncertain. The germline CDR1 and CDR2 sequences are SGHKS and YYEKEE (reference sequence). This CDR3 spans 16 amino acids. Trimming pared 4 bases from V and 0 bases from J, leaving 16 bases between. The CDR3 nucleotides are TGTGCCAGCAGCCCACCCTCTGTCGGAGCTAACTATGGCTACACCTTC. This sequence encodes CASSPPSVGANYGYTF.

The table lists this clone with a few counts. The gene calls are TRBV10-3 and TRBJ1-2; D is ambiguous. CDR3 length equals 13 residues. The germline V gene has CDR1 ENHRY and CDR2 SYGVKD. The V gene lost 4 bases and the J gene lost 3 bases, with 9 bases spanning the gap. The CDR3 DNA reads TGTGCCATCAGTGGCACGATTGACTATGGCTACACCTTC. This sequence encodes CAISGTIDYGYTF.

The chain couples TRBV9 to TRBJ2-1; D possibly matches TRBD1 or TRBD2 (5 bases each). Germline V CDR1 and CDR2: SGDLS, YYNGEE. V was trimmed by 4 bases and J by 4 bases, leaving 15 bases between them. The CDR3 has 15 amino acids. The CDR3 is CASSLEGTRYNEQFF. CDR3 sequence (DNA): TGTGCCAGCAGCCTCGAGGGGACGCGGTACAATGAGCAGTTCTTC.

The V and J genes are TRBV5-1 and TRBJ2-2; the D is unclear. The V end lost 4 bases, the J end lost 0 bases, and 4 bases lay between the germline ends. Germline V gene lookup returns CDR1 SGHRS and CDR2 YFSETQ. CDR3 length equals 13 residues. CDR3 coding DNA: TGCGCCAGCAGCCCGCCGAACACCGGGGAGCTGTTTTTT. This codes for CASSPPNTGELFF.